Sequencing of this TCR beta chain was carried out in a study of blood T cell repertoires in COVID-19 (dated by TCRdb to 2018 to 2021). Context from the whole study: The collaborator samples originated in the United States, Italy and Spain and spanned the acute and convalescent phases of COVID-19. The sample metadata nearly always contained a de-identified subject ID, COVID-19 status, age in years and sex. Where available, HLA class I and class II types were obtained from metadata supplied by the sample provider rather than from assay-based typing. The samples were drawn from two sources: the first 160 participants of the ongoing ImmuneRACE study, and over 1,000 subjects contributed by 6 global collaborators. The repertoires were made available in a free public database intended to serve as a resource for research on the immune response to SARS-CoV-2. The material from the prospective study consisted of cDNA or gDNA derived from T cells, B-cell-depleted T cells, or PBMCs. Deeply sampled blood TCRbeta repertoires from subjects exposed to, actively infected with, or recovered from COVID-19 were included in the dataset. Overall study results and their limits: The quantity of clinical and demographic metadata differed by source and by participant and was supplied without curation.

From a lookup of the germline V gene (reference sequence), CDR1 and CDR2 are LGHDT and YNNKEL. The CDR3 sequence holds 16 residues, the cysteine and phenylalanine included. This entry keeps only the CDR3 DNA: 48 bases, framed from base 1. Compared with germline, V lacks 2 bases and J lacks 5 bases; bases without a gene match: 6. TCRbeta CDR3 regions were amplified from genomic DNA by means of the immunoSEQ Assay, a bias-controlled multiplex PCR. Turning to the authors' computational methods: Within the assay, amplification of reference gene primers was used to estimate how many nucleated cells each sample contained. Sequence reads were collapsed and filtered to measure the absolute abundance of every unique TCRbeta CDR3 rearrangement. For each sample, productive Simpson clonality was calculated as the square root of Simpson's diversity index across productive rearrangements. In its TCRdb copy, this immuneACCESS table keeps in-frame sequences only and misses some clones. Where compared with another copy, unresolved V genes explain less than half of these, and the others have no known cause. V, J and clone size reflect that table, while D and trimming were determined from the DNA. The sample table lists approximately 220,000 clones, 83% of them with a count of one. The ten largest account for about 4.8% of the sample.

A remark on this clone: The specificity of this receptor is unknown. Base quality data are lacking; no much larger clone is found one base away.

Participants in the prospective study were enrolled through a virtual design, were aged roughly 18 to 100 years, and lived in fewer than 30 United States geographic areas. In the prospective study, participants were assigned to cohorts based on the clinical history participants reported in a screening survey and a study questionnaire. Exposed participants had been in contact with someone with a PCR-confirmed or clinician-diagnosed COVID-19 case within 2 weeks of study entry. In the prospective study, mobile phlebotomists collected whole blood, serum and a nasopharyngeal or oropharyngeal swab from each participant. Participants in the prospective study had the option to provide additional blood draws and questionnaires over an approximately 2-month period. Prospective study blood samples were shipped either frozen or at room temperature before DNA extraction.

Material: PBMCs or T cells enriched from blood (not recorded which). Recombination connected TRBV3-1 (or the pseudogene TRBV3-2) to TRBJ2-5; 12 bases in the junction line up with TRBD2. The receptor was derived from a woman in her 50s who had been exposed to COVID-19. At the DNA level, the sequence is TGTGCCAGCAGCCAATGGACGCTAGCGGGGGGGGAGACCCAGTACTTC. Protein translation: CASSQWTLAGGETQYF.